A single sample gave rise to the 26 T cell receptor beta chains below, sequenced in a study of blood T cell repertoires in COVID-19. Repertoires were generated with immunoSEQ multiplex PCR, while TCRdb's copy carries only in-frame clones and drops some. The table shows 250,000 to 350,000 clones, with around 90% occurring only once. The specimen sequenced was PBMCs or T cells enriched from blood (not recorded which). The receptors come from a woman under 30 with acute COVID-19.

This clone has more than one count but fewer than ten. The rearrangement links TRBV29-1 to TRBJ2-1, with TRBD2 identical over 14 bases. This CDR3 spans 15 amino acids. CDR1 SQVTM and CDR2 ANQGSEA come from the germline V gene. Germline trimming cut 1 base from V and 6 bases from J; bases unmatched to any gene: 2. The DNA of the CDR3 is TGCAGCGTTGAAGGGGGGACTAGCGGGAGCAATGAGCAGTTCTTC. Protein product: CSVEGGTSGSNEQFF.

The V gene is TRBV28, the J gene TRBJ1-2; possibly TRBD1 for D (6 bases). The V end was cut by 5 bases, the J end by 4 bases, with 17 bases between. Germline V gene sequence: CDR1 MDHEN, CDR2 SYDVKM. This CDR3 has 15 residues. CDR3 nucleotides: TGTGCCAGCAGTCCTACCTCACAGGGTTCCTATGGCTACACCTTC. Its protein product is CASSPTSQGSYGYTF.

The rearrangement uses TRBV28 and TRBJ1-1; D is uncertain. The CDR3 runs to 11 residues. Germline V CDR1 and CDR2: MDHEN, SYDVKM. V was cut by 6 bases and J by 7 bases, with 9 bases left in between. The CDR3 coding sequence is TGTGCCAGCAGACTTACCGGTGAAGCTTTCTTT. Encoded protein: CASRLTGEAFF.

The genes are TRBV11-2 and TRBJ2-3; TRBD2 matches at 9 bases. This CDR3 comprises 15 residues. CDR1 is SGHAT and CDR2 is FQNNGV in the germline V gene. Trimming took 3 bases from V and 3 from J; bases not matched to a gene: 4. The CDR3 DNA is TGTGCCAGCAGCTTCGGCGGGAGGGTAACAGATACGCAGTATTTT. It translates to CASSFGGRVTDTQYF.

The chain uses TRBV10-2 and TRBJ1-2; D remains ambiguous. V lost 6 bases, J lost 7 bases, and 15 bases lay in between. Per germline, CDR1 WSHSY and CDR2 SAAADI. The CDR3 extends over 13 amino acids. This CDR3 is CASSPQTGSGYTF. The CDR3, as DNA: TGCGCCAGCAGCCCCCAAACCGGGTCTGGCTACACCTTC.

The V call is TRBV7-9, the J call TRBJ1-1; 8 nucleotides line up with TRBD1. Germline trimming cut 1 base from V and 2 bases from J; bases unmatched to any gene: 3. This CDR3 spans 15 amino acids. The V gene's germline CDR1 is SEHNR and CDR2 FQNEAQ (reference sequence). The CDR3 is CASSLGDRGNTEAFF. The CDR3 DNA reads TGTGCCAGCAGCTTAGGAGACAGGGGCAACACTGAAGCTTTCTTT.

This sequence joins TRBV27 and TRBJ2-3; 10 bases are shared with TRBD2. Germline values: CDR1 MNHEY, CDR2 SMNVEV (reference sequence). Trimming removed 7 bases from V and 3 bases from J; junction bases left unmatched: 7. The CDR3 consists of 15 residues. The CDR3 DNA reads TGTGCCAGCACTTCGATTAGCGGGAGGACAGATACGCAGTATTTT. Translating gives CASTSISGRTDTQYF.

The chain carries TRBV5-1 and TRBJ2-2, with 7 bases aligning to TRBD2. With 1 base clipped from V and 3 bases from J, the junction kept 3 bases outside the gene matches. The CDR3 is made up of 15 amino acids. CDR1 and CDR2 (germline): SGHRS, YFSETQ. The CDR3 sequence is CASSLWGGDTGELFF. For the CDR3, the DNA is TGCGCCAGCAGCTTGTGGGGAGGGGACACCGGGGAGCTGTTTTTT.

CDR3 in amino acids: CASSLYRETDQPQHF. The CDR3 DNA is TGTGCCAGCAGTTTATACCGGGAAACCGATCAGCCCCAGCATTTT. V is TRBV28 and J is TRBJ1-5; D not resolved. Germline CDR1 is MDHEN and CDR2 is SYDVKM. This CDR3 has 15 residues. V lost 1 base, J lost 5 bases, and 12 bases lay in between. Full variable domain (remainder filled in from reference TRBV28 and TRBJ1-5): DVKVTQSSRYLVKRTGEKVFLECVQDMDHENMFWYRQDPGLGLRLIYFSYDVKMKEKGDIPEGYSVSREKKERFSLILESASTNQTSMYLCASSLYRETDQPQHFGDGTRLSIL.

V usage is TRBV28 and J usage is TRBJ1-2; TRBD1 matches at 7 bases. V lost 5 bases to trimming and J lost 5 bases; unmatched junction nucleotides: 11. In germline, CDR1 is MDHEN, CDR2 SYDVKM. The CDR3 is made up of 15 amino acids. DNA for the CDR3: TGTGCCAGCAGTGATGCCGGGACAGAGATTTATGGCTACACCTTC. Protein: CASSDAGTEIYGYTF.

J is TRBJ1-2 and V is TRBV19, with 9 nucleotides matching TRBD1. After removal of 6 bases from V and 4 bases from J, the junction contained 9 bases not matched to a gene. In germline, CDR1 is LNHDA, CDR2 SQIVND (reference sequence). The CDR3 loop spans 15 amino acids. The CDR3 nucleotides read TGTGCCAGTAGCCTGGGGACAGGGATATCCTATGGCTACACCTTC. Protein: CASSLGTGISYGYTF.

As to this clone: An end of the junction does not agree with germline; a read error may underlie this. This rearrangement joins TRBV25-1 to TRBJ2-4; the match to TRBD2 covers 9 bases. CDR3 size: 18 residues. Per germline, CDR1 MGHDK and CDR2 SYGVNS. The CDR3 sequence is CARSDGGCGRAEENIQYF. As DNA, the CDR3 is TGTGCCAGGAGTGATGGTGGTTGCGGGAGGGCCGAGGAAAACATTCAGTACTTC.

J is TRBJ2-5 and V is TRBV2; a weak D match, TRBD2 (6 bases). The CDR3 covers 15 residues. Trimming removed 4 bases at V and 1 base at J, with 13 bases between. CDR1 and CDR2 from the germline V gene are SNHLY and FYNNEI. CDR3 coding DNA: TGTGCCAGCAGTGCCTTTGCGGGGAGCCAAGAGACCCAGTACTTC. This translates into CASSAFAGSQETQYF.

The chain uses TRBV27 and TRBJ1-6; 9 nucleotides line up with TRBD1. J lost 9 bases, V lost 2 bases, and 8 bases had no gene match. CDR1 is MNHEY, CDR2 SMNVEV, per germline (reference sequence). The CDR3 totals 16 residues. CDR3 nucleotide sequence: TGTGCCAGCAGTTTAACGGCGGACAGGGGAATTTCACCCCTCCACTTT. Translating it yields CASSLTADRGISPLHF.

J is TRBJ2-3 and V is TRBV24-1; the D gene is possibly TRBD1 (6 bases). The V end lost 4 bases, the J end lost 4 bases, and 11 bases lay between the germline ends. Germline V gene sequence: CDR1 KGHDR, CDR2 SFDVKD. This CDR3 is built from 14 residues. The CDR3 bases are TGTGCCACCAGTGACCGACAGGCTGCAGATACGCAGTATTTT. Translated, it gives CATSDRQAADTQYF.

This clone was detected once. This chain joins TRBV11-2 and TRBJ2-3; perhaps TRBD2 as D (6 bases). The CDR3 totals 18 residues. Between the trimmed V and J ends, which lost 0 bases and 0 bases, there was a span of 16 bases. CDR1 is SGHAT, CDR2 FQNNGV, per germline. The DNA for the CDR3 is TGTGCCAGCAGCTTAGATGATGGAGGGTTAACTAGCACAGATACGCAGTATTTT. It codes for CASSLDDGGLTSTDTQYF.

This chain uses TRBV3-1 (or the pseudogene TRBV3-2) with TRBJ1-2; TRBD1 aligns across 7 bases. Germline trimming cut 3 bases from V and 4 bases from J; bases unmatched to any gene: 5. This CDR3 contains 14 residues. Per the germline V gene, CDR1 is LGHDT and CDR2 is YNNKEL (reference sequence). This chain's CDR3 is CASSHKGQSYGYTF. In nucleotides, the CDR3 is TGTGCCAGCAGCCATAAGGGACAGAGCTATGGCTACACCTTC.

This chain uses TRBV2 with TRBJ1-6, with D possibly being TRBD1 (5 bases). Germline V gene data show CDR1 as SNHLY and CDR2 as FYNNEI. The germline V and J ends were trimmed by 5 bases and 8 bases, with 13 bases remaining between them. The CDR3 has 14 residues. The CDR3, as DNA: TGTGCCAGCAGTCCCCTGATACAGGATTCACCCCTCCACTTT. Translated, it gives CASSPLIQDSPLHF.

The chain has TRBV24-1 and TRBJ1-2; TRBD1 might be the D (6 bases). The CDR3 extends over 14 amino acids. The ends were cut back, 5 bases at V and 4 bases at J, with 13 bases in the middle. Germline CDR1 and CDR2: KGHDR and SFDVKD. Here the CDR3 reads CATSGAGVRYGYTF. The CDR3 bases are TGTGCCACCAGTGGGGCAGGGGTCCGCTATGGCTACACCTTC.

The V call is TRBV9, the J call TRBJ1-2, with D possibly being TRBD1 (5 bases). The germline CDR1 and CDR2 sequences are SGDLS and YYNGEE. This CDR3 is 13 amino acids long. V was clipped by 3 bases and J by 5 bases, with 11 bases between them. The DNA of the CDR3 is TGTGCCAGCAGCGATCCAGGGCCGTATGGCTACACCTTC. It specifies CASSDPGPYGYTF.

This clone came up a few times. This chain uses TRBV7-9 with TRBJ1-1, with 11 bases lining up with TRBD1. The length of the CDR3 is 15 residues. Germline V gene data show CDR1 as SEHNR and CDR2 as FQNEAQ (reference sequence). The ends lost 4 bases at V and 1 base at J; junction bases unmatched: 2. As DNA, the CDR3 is TGTGCCAGCAGCTCGGACAGGGGGCCGAACACTGAAGCTTTCTTT. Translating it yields CASSSDRGPNTEAFF. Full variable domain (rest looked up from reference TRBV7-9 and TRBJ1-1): DTGVSQNPRHKITKRGQNVTFRCDPISEHNRLYWYRQTLGQGPEFLTYFQNEAQLEKSRLLSDRFSAERPKGSFSTLEIQRTEQGDSAMYLCASSSDRGPNTEAFFGQGTRLTVV.

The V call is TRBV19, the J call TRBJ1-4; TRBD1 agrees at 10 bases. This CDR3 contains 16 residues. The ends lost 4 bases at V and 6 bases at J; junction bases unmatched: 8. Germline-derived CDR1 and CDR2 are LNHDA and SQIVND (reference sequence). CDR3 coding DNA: TGTGCCAGTAGTAGAGACATGGACAGGGGGTATGAAAAACTGTTTTTT. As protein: CASSRDMDRGYEKLFF.

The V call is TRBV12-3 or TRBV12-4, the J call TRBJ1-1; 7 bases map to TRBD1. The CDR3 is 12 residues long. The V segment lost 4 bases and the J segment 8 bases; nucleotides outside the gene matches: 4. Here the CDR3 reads CASSWGQFEAFF. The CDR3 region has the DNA TGTGCCAGCAGTTGGGGACAGTTCGAAGCTTTCTTT.

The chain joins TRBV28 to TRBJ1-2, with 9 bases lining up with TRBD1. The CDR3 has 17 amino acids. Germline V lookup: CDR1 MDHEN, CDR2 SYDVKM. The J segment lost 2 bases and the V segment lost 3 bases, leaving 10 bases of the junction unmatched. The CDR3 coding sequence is TGTGCCAGCAGTTTTCGCCTACGAACAGGGGGCAACTATGGCTACACCTTC. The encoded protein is CASSFRLRTGGNYGYTF.

The CDR3 loop reads CASSHLRPYEQYF. In nucleotides, the CDR3 is TGTGCCAGCAGCCACCTCAGGCCCTACGAGCAGTACTTC. The chain couples TRBV5-8 to TRBJ2-7; the D is unclear. Trimming left V 4 bases short and J 2 bases short, with 10 bases between. This CDR3 has 13 residues. Germline CDR1 reads SGHTS; CDR2 reads YDEGEE.

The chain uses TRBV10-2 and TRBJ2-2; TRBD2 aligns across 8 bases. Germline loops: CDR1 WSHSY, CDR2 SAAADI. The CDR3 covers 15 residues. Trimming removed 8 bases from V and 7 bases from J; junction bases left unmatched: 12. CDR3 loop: CASGGGSGAGGELFF. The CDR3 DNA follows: TGCGCCAGCGGAGGGGGTAGCGGGGCCGGCGGGGAGCTGTTTTTT.